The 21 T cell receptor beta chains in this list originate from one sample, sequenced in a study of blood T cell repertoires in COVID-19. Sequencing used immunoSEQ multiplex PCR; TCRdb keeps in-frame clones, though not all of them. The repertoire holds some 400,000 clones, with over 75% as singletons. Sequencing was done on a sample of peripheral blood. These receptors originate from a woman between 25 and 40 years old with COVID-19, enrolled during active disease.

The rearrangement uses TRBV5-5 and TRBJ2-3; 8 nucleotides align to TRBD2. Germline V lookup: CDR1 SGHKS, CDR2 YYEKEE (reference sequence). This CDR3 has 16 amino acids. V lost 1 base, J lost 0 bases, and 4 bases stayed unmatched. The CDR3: CASSLTSGVSTDTQYF. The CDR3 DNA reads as TGTGCCAGCAGCTTGACTAGCGGAGTTAGCACAGATACGCAGTATTTT.

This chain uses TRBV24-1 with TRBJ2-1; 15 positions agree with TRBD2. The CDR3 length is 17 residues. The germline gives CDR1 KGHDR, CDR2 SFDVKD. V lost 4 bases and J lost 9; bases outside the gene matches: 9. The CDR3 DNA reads TGTGCCACCAGTGAACCCCCGGGACTAGCGGGAGGCGGTGAGCAGTTCTTC. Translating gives CATSEPPGLAGGGEQFF.

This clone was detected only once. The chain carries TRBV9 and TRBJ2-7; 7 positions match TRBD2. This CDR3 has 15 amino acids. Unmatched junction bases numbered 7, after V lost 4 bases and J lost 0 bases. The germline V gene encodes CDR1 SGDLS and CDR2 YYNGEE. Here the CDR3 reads CASSTGGSFSYEQYF. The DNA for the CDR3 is TGTGCCAGCAGCACCGGGGGGAGTTTCTCCTACGAGCAGTACTTC.

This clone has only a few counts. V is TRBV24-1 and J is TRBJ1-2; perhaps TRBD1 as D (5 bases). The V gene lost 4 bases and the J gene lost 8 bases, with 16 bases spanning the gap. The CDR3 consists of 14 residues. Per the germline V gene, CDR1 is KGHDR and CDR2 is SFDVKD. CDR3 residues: CATSDFDRIGGYTF. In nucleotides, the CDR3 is TGTGCCACCAGTGACTTCGACAGAATTGGGGGCTACACCTTC.

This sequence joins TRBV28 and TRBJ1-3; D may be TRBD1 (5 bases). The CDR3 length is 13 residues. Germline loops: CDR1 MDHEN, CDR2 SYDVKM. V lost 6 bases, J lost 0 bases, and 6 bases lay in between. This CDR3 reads CASRRGSGNTIYF. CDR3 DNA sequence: TGTGCCAGCAGAAGGGGCTCTGGAAACACCATATATTTT.

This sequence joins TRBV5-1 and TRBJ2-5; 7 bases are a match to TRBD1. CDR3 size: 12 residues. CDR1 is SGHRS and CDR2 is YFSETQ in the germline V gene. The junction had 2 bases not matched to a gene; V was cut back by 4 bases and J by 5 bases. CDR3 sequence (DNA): TGCGCCAGCAGCCCACAGGGGGAGACCCAGTACTTC. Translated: CASSPQGETQYF. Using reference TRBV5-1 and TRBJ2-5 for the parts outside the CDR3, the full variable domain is KAGVTQTPRYLIKTRGQQVTLSCSPISGHRSVSWYQQTPGQGLQFLFEYFSETQRNKGNFPGRFSGRQFSNSRSEMNVSTLELGDSALYLCASSPQGETQYFGPGTRLLVL.

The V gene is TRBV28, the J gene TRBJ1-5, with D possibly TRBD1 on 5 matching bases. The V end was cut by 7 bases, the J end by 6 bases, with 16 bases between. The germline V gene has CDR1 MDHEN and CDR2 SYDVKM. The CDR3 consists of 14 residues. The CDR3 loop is CASNRGEGSQPQHF. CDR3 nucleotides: TGTGCCAGCAACCGAGGGGAGGGGTCTCAGCCCCAGCATTTT.

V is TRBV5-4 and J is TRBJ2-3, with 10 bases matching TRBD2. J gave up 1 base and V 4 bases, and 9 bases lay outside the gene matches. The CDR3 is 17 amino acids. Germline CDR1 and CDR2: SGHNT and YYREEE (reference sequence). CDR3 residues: CASSALPTSGGTDTQYF. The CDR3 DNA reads TGTGCCAGCAGCGCACTGCCAACTAGCGGGGGCACAGATACGCAGTATTTT.

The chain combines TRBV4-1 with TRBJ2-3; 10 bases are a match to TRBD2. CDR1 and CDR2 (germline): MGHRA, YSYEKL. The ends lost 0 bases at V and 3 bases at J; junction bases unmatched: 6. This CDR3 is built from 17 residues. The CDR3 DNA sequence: TGCGCCAGCAGCCAAGATAGCCCTAGCGGGAGAACAGATACGCAGTATTTT. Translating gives CASSQDSPSGRTDTQYF.

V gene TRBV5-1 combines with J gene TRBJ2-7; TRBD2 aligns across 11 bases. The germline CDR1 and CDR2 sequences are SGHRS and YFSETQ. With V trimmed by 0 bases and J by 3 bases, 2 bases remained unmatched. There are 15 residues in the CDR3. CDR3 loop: CASSLAGTSGYEQYF. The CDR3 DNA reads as TGCGCCAGCAGCTTGGCCGGGACTAGCGGCTACGAGCAGTACTTC. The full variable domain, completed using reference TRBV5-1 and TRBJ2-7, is KAGVTQTPRYLIKTRGQQVTLSCSPISGHRSVSWYQQTPGQGLQFLFEYFSETQRNKGNFPGRFSGRQFSNSRSEMNVSTLELGDSALYLCASSLAGTSGYEQYFGPGTRLTVT.

The chain's CDR3 is CASRSGQGERSHDYGYTF. CDR3 coding DNA: TGTGCCAGCAGATCGGGACAGGGGGAAAGATCGCACGACTATGGCTACACCTTC. The V and J genes are TRBV28 and TRBJ1-2; 11 nucleotides align to TRBD1. Germline assignment: CDR1 MDHEN and CDR2 SYDVKM. The CDR3 contains 18 residues. V was pared by 6 bases and J by 3 bases, with 15 bases of the junction left unmatched.

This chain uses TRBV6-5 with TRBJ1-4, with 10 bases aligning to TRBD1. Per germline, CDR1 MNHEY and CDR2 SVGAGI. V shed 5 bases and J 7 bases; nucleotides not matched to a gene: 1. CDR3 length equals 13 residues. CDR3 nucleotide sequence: TGTGCCAGCAGTAGGGACAGGGGTGAAAAACTGTTTTTT. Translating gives CASSRDRGEKLFF.

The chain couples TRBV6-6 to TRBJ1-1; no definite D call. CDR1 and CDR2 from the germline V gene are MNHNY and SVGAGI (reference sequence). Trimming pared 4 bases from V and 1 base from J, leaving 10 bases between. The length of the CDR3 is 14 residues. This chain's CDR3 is CASSSAGPNTEAFF. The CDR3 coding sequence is TGTGCCAGCAGTTCCGCCGGTCCGAACACTGAAGCTTTCTTT.

CDR3 DNA sequence: TGTGCCAGTAGTATTCGGAGTTACAATGAGCAGTTCTTC. Residues: CASSIRSYNEQFF. The chain couples TRBV19 to TRBJ2-1; D call uncertain. Germline CDR1 reads LNHDA; CDR2 reads SQIVND (reference sequence). V was pared by 3 bases and J by 4 bases, with 7 bases between. CDR3 length equals 13 residues.

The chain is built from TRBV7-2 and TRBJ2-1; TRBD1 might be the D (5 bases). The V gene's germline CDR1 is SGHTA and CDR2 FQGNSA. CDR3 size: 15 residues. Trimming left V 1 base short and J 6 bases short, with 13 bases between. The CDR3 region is CASSLVKGMGNEQFF. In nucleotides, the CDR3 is TGTGCCAGCAGCTTAGTCAAGGGGATGGGCAATGAGCAGTTCTTC.

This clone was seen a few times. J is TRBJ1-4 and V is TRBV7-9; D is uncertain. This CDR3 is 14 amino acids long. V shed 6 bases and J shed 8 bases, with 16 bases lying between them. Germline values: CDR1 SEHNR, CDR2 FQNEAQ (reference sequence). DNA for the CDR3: TGTGCCAGCAGTGAAACGAGGAGAGGCGAAAAACTGTTTTTT. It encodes CASSETRRGEKLFF.

Here the CDR3 reads CASSLQGVGLPYEQYF. CDR3 DNA sequence: TGTGCCAGCAGCTTACAGGGCGTGGGATTACCCTACGAGCAGTACTTC. J is TRBJ2-7 and V is TRBV5-6; possibly TRBD1 for D (6 bases). CDR1 and CDR2 (germline): SGHDT, YYEEEE. CDR3 length: 16 amino acids. Trimming left V 2 bases short and J 2 bases short, with 17 bases between.

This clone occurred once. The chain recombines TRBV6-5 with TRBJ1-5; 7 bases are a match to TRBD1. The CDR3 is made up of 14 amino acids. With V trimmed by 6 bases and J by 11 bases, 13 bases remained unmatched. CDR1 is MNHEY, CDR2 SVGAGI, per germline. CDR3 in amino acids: CASSHVGGPGTQHF. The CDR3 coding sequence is TGTGCCAGCAGCCACGTAGGGGGCCCCGGGACCCAGCATTTT.

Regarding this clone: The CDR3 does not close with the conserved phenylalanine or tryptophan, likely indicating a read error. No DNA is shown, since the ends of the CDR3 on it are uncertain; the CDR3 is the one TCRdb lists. The CDR3 protein is CATSRDRVGLANLL. The chain couples TRBV15 to TRBJ2-7; the table's D call TRBD2 went unverified against the DNA. Germline lookup yields CDR1 LNHNV and CDR2 YYDKDF (reference sequence). The CDR3 is made up of 14 amino acids, end residues included.

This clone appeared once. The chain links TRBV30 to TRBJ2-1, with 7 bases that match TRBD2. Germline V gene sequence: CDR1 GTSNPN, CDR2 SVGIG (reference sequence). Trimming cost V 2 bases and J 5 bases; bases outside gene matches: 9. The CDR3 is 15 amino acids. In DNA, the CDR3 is TGTGCCTGGAGTTCACTAGCGAGCTATGACAATGAGCAGTTCTTC. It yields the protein CAWSSLASYDNEQFF.

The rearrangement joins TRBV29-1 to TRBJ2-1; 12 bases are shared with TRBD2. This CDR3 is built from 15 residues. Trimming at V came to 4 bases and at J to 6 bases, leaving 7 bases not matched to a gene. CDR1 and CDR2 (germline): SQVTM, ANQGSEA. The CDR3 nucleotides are TGCAGCGTTGCGGCTAGCGGGAGGGTCATCAATGAGCAGTTCTTC. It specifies CSVAASGRVINEQFF.